These T cell receptor beta chains were read from a single sample in a study of breast tumors, draining lymph nodes, adjacent tissues. Each CDR3 protein gets one entry after TCRdb re-called the multiplex PCR reads with MiXCR. This table holds over 20,000 distinct CDR3 sequences, about 25% found once. Sequencing was carried out using breast tumor tissue. These receptors originate from a female donor with breast cancer. Some clones in this sample may be carry-over from other donors' samples. Both conserved end residues are part of each CDR3. Fields, in order: clone size, D gene, J gene, V gene, CDR3 DNA, CDR3 protein. A D gene is named only where the DNA matches it firmly. The listing skips clone size in some rows; elsewhere it reads once, few, many or a size class.

many . TRBJ1-4 TRBV5-1 TGCGCCAGCAGCTTGTTAGGAGATACTAATGAAAAACTGTTTTTT CASSLLGDTNEKLFF
many . TRBJ1-5 TRBV6-4 TGTGCCAGCAGTCCCCAATCCGGGGGCAGACAGCCCCAGCATTTT CASSPQSGGRQPQHF
. TRBD2 TRBJ2-2 TRBV3-1 TGTGCCAGCAGCCACGCCCGGCGGGGGGTTGACACCGGGGAGCTGTTTTTT CASSHARRGVDTGELFF
. . TRBJ2-1 TRBV11-2 TGTGCCAGCAGTTCGCTCGGGTCGCTGGTGTATGAGCAGTTCTTC CASSSLGSLVYEQFF
many . TRBJ2-7 TRBV18 TGTGCCAGCTCACCTACGGGGGGCAAATACGAGCAGTACTTC CASSPTGGKYEQYF
many . TRBJ2-4 TRBV7-3 TGTGCCAGCAGCCAGGGGCTGGGTCTAGCCAAAAACATTCAGTACTTC CASSQGLGLAKNIQYF
many . TRBJ2-7 TRBV20-1 TGCAGTGCTAGAGATGTGGATCTCCTCTACGAGCGGCAGTACTTC CSARDVDLLYERQYF
many . TRBJ1-3 TRBV9 TGTGCCAGCAGCCCCCGGGTGCGAAGCACCATATATTTT CASSPRVRSTIYF
. TRBD2 TRBJ2-1 TRBV24-1 TGTGCCACCAGTGATGGACTAGCGGGAGGGCCAAATGAGCAGTTCTTC CATSDGLAGGPNEQFF
. . TRBJ1-1 TRBV11-2 TGTGCCGCACTTAGACCCCGCGGTACTGAAGCTTTCTTT CAALRPRGTEAFF
few TRBD1 TRBJ1-1 TRBV20-1 TGCAGTGCTAGAGGGGACAGTGAAGCTTTCTTT CSARGDSEAFF
many TRBD1 TRBJ2-1 TRBV12-3/TRBV12-4 TGTGCCAGTCAGTCAGGGGGCTTTAGTGAGCAGTTCTTC CASQSGGFSEQFF
. TRBD1 TRBJ1-2 TRBV12-3/TRBV12-4 TGTGCCAGCAGTGGGGACAGCAACTATGGCTACACCTTC CASSGDSNYGYTF
many TRBD1 TRBJ1-6 TRBV6-1 TGTGCCAGCAGTCCTCGGACAGGGACATATAATTCACCCCTCCACTTT CASSPRTGTYNSPLHF
many . TRBJ2-7 TRBV2 TGTGCCAGCACCGGAAGGGCTTTCTACGAGCAGTACTTC CASTGRAFYEQYF
many TRBD1 TRBJ1-6 TRBV12-3/TRBV12-4 TGTGCCAGCAGACCGGGACAGCGTAATTCACCCCTCCACTTT CASRPGQRNSPLHF
many . TRBJ2-7 TRBV9 TGTGCCAGCAGCGTAGGGGGGAATTCCTACGAGCAGTACTTC CASSVGGNSYEQYF
few . TRBJ2-4 TRBV6-6 TGTGCCAGCAGTTCGTCTCGTAACAAAAACATTCAGTACTTC CASSSSRNKNIQYF
few TRBD2 TRBJ2-2 TRBV9 TGTGCCAGCAGCGGACCAACGCCGCCCCCCCCCCGGCTAGCGGGAGGGACCGGGGAGCTGTTTTTT CASSGPTPPPPRLAGGTGELFF
. TRBD1 TRBJ2-7 TRBV11-2 TGTGCCAGCAGCCCCCGGGGGACAGGACCCTACGGGCAGTACTTC CASSPRGTGPYGQYF
many TRBD1 TRBJ2-7 TRBV5-1 TGCGCCAGCAGCTTGACCGGACAGGGGGCCGGCGAGCAGTACTTC CASSLTGQGAGEQYF
many . TRBJ2-5 TRBV15 TGTGCCACCAGCAACAGGGCGGCACAAGAGACCCAGTACTTC CATSNRAAQETQYF
. . TRBJ1-2 TRBV5-4 TGTGCCAGCAGCGGGAGACGGATTAACTATGGCTACACCTTC CASSGRRINYGYTF
. TRBD2 TRBJ2-3 TRBV2 TGTGCCAGCAGTTTACTAGCGGGAGTGGGAGATACGCAGTATTTT CASSLLAGVGDTQYF
. TRBD1 TRBJ1-2 TRBV2 TGTGCCAGCAGTGGCAGGGGGGAGAACTATGGCTACACCTTC CASSGRGENYGYTF